The entry below gives a single TCR beta chain sequence along with its context. Its antigen is still unknown. The source of the sample is a study of T cells in localized non-small cell lung cancer. Notes on the study in general: Out of the top 100 tumor clones, a median around 56 were seen in adjacent lung.

CDR3 length: 13 residues. CDR1 and CDR2 (germline): SQVTM, ANQGSEA. The J segment lost 1 base and the V segment lost 4 bases, leaving 1 base of the junction unmatched. The assay was immunoSEQ multiplex PCR, and TCRdb's table has in-frame clones only and misses some. The table includes roughly 21,000 clones, around 90% detected once. V gene TRBV29-1 combines with J gene TRBJ1-2, with 9 bases lining up with TRBD1. The TCR was taken from a male donor older than 55 with stage II lung adenocarcinoma. Here the sequenced sample was peripheral blood mononuclear cells, taken before any cancer treatment. CDR3 DNA sequence: TGCAGCGTTGGGACAGGGGTTAACTATGGCTACACCTTC. This codes for CSVGTGVNYGYTF.